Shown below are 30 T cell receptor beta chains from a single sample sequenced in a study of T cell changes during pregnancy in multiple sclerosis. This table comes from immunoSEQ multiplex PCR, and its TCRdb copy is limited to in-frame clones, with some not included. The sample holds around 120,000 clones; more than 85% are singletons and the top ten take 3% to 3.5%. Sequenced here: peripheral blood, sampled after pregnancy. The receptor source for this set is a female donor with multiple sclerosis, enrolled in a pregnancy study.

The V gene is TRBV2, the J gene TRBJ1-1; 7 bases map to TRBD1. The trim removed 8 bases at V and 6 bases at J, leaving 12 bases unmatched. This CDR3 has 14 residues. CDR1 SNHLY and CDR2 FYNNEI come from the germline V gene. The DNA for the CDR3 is TGTGCCAGCGGGGTAGTTCAGGGGGTTGCTGAAGCTTTCTTT. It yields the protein CASGVVQGVAEAFF.

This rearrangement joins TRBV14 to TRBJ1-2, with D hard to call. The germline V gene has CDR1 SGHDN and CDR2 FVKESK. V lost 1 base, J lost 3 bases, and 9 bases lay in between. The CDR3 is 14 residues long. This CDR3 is CASSQVRSDYGYTF. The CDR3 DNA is TGTGCCAGCAGCCAAGTGAGGTCGGACTATGGCTACACCTTC.

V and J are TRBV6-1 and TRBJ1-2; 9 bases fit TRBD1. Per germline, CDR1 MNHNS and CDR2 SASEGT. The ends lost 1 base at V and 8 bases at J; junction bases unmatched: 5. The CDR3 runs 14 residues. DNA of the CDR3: TGTGCCAGCAGTGAAGGATGGACAGGGGAGGGCTACACCTTC. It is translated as CASSEGWTGEGYTF.

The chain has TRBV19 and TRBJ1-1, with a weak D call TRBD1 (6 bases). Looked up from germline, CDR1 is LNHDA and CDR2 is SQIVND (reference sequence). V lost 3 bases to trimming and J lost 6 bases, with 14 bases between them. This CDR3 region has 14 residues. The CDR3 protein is CASSIGGLGPEAFF. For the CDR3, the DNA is TGTGCCAGTAGTATCGGGGGGCTCGGCCCTGAAGCTTTCTTT.

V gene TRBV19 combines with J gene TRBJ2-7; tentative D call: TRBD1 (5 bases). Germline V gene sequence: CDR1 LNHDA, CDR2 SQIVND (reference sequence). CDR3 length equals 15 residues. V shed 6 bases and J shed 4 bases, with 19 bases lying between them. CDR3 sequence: CASSPKETEPYEQYF. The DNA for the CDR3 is TGTGCCAGTAGCCCAAAGGAGACAGAACCTTACGAGCAGTACTTC.

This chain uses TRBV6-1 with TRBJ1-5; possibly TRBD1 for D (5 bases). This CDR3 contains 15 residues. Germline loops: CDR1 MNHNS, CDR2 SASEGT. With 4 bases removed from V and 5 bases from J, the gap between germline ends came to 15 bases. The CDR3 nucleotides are TGTGCCAGCAGTGCACCGACGGGGGGGGATCAGCCCCAGCATTTT. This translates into CASSAPTGGDQPQHF.

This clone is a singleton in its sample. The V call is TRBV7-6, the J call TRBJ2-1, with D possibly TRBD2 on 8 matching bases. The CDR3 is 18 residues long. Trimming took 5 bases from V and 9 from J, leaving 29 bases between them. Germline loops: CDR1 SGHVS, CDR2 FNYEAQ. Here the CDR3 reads CASSRRGRGEGGFGEQFF. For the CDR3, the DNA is TGTGCCAGCAGCCGGAGGGGGCGGGGGGAAGGAGGGTTCGGTGAGCAGTTCTTC.

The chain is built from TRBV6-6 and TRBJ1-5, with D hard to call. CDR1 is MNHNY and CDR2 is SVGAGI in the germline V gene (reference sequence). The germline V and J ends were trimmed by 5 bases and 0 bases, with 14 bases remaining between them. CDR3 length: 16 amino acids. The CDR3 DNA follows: TGTGCCAGCAGTCGTCCTAGGGAGGCTAGCAATCAGCCCCAGCATTTT. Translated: CASSRPREASNQPQHF.

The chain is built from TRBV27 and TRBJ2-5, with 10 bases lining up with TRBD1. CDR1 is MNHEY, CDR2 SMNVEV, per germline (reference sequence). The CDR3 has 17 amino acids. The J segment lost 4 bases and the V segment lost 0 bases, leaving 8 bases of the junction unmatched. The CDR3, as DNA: TGTGCCAGCAGTTTATCCGTGGGACAGGGGCGAGGAGAGACCCAGTACTTC. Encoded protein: CASSLSVGQGRGETQYF.

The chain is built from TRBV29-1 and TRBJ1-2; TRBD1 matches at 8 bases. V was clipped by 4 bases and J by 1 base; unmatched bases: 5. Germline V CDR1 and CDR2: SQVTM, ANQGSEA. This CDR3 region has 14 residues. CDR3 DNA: TGCAGCGTTGGGGGCGGACAGGGTAACTATGGCTACACCTTC. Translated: CSVGGGQGNYGYTF.

The CDR3 reads CASSQDAEVHSPLHF. In DNA form, the CDR3 reads TGCGCCAGCAGCCAAGATGCGGAAGTCCATTCACCCCTCCACTTT. J is TRBJ1-6 and V is TRBV4-1; D remains unclear. Germline-derived CDR1 and CDR2 are MGHRA and YSYEKL. The CDR3 is made up of 15 amino acids. Trimming took off 0 bases at V and 8 bases at J, with 11 bases between the two ends.

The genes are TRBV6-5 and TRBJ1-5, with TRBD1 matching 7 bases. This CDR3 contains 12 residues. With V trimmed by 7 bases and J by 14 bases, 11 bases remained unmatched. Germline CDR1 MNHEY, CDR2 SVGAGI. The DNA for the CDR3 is TGTGCCAGCACCCGGGGCGACAGGGAAAAGCATTTT. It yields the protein CASTRGDREKHF.

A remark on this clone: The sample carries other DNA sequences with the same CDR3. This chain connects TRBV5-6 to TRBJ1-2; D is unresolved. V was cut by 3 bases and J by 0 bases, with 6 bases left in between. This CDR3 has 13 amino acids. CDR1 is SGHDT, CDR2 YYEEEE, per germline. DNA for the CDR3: TGTGCCAGCAGCTCAGACTCTAACTATGGCTACACCTTC. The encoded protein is CASSSDSNYGYTF.

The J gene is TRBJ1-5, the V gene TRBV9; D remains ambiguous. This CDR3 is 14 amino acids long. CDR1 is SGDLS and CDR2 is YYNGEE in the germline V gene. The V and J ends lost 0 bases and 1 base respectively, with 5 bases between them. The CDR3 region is CASSVDGSNQPQHF. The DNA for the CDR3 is TGTGCCAGCAGCGTAGACGGGAGCAATCAGCCCCAGCATTTT.

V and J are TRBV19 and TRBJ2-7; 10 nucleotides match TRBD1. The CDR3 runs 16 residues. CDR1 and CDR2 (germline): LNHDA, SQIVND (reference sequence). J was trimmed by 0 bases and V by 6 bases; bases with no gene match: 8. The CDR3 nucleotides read TGTGCCAGTAGAAGGACAGGGGGTTTTAGCTCCTACGAGCAGTACTTC. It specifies CASRRTGGFSSYEQYF.

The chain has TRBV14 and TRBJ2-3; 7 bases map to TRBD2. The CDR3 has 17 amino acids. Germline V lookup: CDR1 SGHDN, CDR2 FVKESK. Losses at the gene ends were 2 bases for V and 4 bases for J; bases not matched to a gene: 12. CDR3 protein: CASSQLRSGGPPDTQYF. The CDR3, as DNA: TGTGCCAGCAGCCAACTACGTTCGGGGGGACCACCAGATACGCAGTATTTT. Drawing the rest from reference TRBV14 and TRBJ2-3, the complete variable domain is EAGVTQFPSHSVIEKGQTVTLRCDPISGHDNLYWYRRVMGKEIKFLLHFVKESKQDESGMPNNRFLAERTGGTYSTLKVQPAELEDSGVYFCASSQLRSGGPPDTQYFGPGTRLTVL.

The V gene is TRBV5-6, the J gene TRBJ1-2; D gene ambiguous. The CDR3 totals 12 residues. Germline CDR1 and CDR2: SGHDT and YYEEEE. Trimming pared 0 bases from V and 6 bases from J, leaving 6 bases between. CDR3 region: CASSLDLNGYTF. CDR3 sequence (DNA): TGTGCCAGCAGCTTGGACTTGAATGGCTACACCTTC.

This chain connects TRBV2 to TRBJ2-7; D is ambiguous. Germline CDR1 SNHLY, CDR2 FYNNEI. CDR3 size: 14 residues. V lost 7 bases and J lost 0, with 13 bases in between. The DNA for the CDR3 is TGTGCCAGCAATCAATTACAACCCTCCTACGAGCAGTACTTC. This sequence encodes CASNQLQPSYEQYF. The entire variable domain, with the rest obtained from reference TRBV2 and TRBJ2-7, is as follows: EPEVTQTPSHQVTQMGQEVILRCVPISNHLYFYWYRQILGQKVEFLVSFYNNEISEKSEIFDDQFSVERPDGSNFTLKIRSTKLEDSAMYFCASNQLQPSYEQYFGPGTRLTVT.

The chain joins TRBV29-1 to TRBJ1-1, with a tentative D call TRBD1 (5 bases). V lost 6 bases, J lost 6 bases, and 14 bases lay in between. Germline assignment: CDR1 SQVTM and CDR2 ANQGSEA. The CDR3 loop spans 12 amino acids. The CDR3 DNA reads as TGCAGCGTGGCAAAAGGGGATGCTGAAGCTTTCTTT. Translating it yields CSVAKGDAEAFF.

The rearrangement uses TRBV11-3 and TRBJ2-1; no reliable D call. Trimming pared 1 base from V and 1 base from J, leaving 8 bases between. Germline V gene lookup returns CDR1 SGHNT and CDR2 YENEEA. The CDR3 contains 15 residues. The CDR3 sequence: CASSLGGISYNEQFF. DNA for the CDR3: TGTGCCAGCAGCTTAGGAGGTATATCCTACAATGAGCAGTTCTTC.

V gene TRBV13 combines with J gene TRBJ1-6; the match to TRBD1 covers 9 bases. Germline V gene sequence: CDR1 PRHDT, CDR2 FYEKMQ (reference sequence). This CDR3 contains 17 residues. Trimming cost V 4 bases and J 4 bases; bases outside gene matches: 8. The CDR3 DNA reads TGTGCCAGCAGCTCTACACAGGGGGCGCGATATAATTCACCCCTCCACTTT. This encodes CASSSTQGARYNSPLHF.

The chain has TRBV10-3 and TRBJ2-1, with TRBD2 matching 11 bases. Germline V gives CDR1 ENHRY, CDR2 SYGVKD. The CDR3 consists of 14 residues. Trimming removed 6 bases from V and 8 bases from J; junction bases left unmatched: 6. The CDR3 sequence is CAISLTSGVYEQFF. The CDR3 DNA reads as TGTGCCATCAGCCTGACTAGCGGGGTCTATGAGCAGTTCTTC.

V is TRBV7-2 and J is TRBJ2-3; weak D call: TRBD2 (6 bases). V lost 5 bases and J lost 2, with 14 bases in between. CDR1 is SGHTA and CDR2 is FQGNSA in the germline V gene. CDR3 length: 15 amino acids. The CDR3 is CASSAGSGDTDTQYF. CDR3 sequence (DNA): TGTGCCAGCAGCGCCGGGAGCGGAGACACAGATACGCAGTATTTT.

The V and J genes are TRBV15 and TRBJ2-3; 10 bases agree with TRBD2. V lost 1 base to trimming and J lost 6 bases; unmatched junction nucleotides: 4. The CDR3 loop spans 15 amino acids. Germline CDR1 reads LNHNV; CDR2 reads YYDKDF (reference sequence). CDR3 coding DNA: TGTGCCACCAGCAGAGTTGCTAGCGGGGGTGATACGCAGTATTTT. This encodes CATSRVASGGDTQYF.

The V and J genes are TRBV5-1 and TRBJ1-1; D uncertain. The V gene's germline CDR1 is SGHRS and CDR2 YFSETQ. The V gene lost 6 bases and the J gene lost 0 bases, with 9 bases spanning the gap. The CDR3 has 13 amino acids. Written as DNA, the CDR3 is TGCGCCAGCACTGCCGGGATGAACACTGAAGCTTTCTTT. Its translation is CASTAGMNTEAFF.

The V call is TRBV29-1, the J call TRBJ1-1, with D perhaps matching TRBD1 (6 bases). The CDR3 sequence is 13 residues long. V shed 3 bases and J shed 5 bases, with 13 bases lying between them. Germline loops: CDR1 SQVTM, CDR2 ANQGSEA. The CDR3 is CSVDPTGGTEAFF. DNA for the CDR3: TGCAGCGTTGACCCGACAGGCGGGACTGAAGCTTTCTTT.

The CDR3 region has the DNA TGTGCCAGCATGGGACAGGGGACAGATACGCAGTATTTT. Its translation: CASMGQGTDTQYF. This chain connects TRBV6-1 to TRBJ2-3; 10 positions agree with TRBD1. Germline trimming cut 7 bases from V and 3 bases from J; bases unmatched to any gene: 1. The CDR3 consists of 13 residues. Germline V lookup: CDR1 MNHNS, CDR2 SASEGT.

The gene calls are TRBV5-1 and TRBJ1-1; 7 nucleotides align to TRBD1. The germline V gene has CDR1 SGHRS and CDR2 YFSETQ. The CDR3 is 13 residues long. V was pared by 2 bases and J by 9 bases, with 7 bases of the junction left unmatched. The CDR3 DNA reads TGCGCCAGCAGCTTCAATACAGGGGTGAAAGCTTTCTTT. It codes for CASSFNTGVKAFF.

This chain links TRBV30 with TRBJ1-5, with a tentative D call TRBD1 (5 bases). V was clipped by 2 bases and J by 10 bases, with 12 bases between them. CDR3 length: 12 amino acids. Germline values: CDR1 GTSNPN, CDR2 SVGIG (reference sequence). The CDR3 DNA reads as TGTGCCTGGAGTCCCGGAGGGGAACCCCAGCATTTT. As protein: CAWSPGGEPQHF.

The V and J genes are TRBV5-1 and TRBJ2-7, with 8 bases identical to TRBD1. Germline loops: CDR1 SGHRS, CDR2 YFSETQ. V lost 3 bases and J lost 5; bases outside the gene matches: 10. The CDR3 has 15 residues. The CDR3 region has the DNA TGCGCCAGCAGCTCCCGACAGGGGAGTATTCACGAGCAGTACTTC. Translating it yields CASSSRQGSIHEQYF.